This T cell receptor (beta chain) was documented in a study of blood T cell repertoires in COVID-19. In the study overall: Whether acute or convalescent, the COVID-19 samples came from the United States, Italy and Spain. Sources were T cells, B-cell-depleted T cells, or PBMCs; the material itself was cDNA or gDNA.

Original methodology: Estimates of nucleated cell counts were drawn from the amplification of reference gene primers. Clones were read by immunoSEQ multiplex PCR, and TCRdb kept only the in-frame ones, dropping some. Clonal size and the V and J genes are those of that table, whereas D and trimming came from the DNA. The profile shows about 320,000 clones, around 85% of them singletons. The V gene's germline CDR1 is LNHNV and CDR2 YYDKDF (reference sequence). Losses at the gene ends were 5 bases for V and 5 bases for J; bases not matched to a gene: 6. CDR3 length: 14 residues. This chain uses TRBV15 with TRBJ2-7; TRBD1 matches 10 bases. The sequence derives from a human donor in a cohort sampled during active COVID-19. The material sequenced was peripheral blood. The CDR3 DNA follows: TGTGCCACCAGCTCCGGACAGGGGGTAGACGAGCAGTACTTC. Protein: CATSSGQGVDEQYF.